Sequencing of this TCR beta chain was carried out in a study of T-cell memory formation after mild COVID-19 (TCRdb year 2021). Broadly, across the study: TCR sequence clusters from the two donors were largely donor specific. T-cell clones expanding and contracting after mild COVID-19 in a couple of donors were tracked by longitudinal TCRalpha and TCRbeta repertoire sequencing. Two young, previously healthy adult volunteers made up the cohort, one male and one female.

This clonotype has just a few counts. Its antigen target is currently unknown. No much larger clone exists at a distance of one base, and base qualities are not known. Broad study findings and their caveats: Balanced CD4/CD8 phenotypes were observed for clones contracting from day 15 to 85, whereas a bias towards CD4+ was observed for a second wave of clones expanding from day 15 to 37. Contracting CD4+ clones were located mainly in the CM and EM memory subsets, whereas CD8+ clones were found to be enriched in EMRA. The second-wave clones that peaked on day 37 were not confirmed to be SARS-CoV-2 specific. The study covered only a couple of mild cases, and larger cohorts including severe cases with pre-infection samples were considered necessary. Some responding clones were detected in pre-infection memory, which suggested that pre-existing cross-reactive memory T cells had joined the SARS-CoV-2 response.

Sequencer: Illumina NovaSeq 6000. TCRalpha and TCRbeta cDNA libraries were built by 5'RACE with constant-segment primers, adding sample barcodes and unique molecular identifiers. Trizol reagent was used to extract RNA from every sample. The libraries were amplified in two PCR steps, and the second step added a second sample barcode and Illumina TruSeq adapters. Libraries were sequenced on an Illumina NovaSeq with 2 x 150 bp paired-end reads. The paper's processing steps were these. Demultiplexing of reads and collapsing into UMI-guided consensus sequences were performed with migec v1.2.7. With mixcr v2.1.11, UMI consensuses were aligned to TRA and TRB V and J templates and assembled into clonotypes. A clonotype was counted as expanded or contracted only if both edgeR and NoisET called the change significant, with noise models trained on biological replicates. For edgeR calls, the thresholds were a false discovery rate-adjusted p below 0.01 and a log2 fold-change of 1. As an exploratory analysis of dynamics, PCA with hierarchical clustering was applied to max-normalized trajectories of the 1000 most abundant clonotypes. Each responding clone was given a CD4 or CD8 phenotype based on the CD4+ and CD8+ repertoires, which had been sequenced separately. TCRdb's own reprocessing of the public reads used fastp at Q25 and MiXCR and kept productive beta chains. Rows merge per CDR3 protein into single entries with the most common DNA and genes. TCRdb, not the original authors, processed these V and J calls. This sample holds more than 300,000 distinct CDR3 sequences; more than 13% were observed only once. Clones ranked in the top ten supply about 21% of the sample.

Ficoll-Paque density gradient centrifugation was used to isolate PBMCs. CDR1 and CDR2, per the germline V gene, are KGHSH and LQKENI. Including the terminal cysteine and phenylalanine, the CDR3 comprises 15 residues. Only the CDR3 region is kept as DNA, spanning 45 bases read in frame from base 1. V loses 3 bases of germline sequence and J loses 0 bases, and the interval between the two ends is 10 bases. The sequence was collected from a man in his late teens or twenties who had mild COVID-19 (a few samples of this study predate the infection). The sample titles of this study are shuffled in the database, so cell type and time point are left out; the donor was told from shared clones. The chain couples TRBV18 to TRBJ2-3; possibly the D gene is TRBD1, per 5 matching bases. Sequenced input: PBMCs or a T cell subset sorted from them (not recorded which). This receptor carries the CDR3 CASSPMTASTDTQYF. The DNA sequence is given as TGTGCCAGCTCACCTATGACAGCTAGCACAGATACGCAGTATTTT.